Below, 14 T cell receptor beta chains from the same sample are listed, as sequenced in a study of blood T cell repertoires in COVID-19. This table comes from immunoSEQ multiplex PCR, and its TCRdb copy is limited to in-frame clones, with some not included. The sample records about 55,000 clones, around 83% being singletons. Sequences were obtained from peripheral blood. These receptors were obtained from a woman aged 55-75 years with acute or convalescent COVID-19.

V gene TRBV25-1 combines with J gene TRBJ1-3; D perhaps matches TRBD1 (6 bases). The V end was cut by 8 bases, the J end by 3 bases, with 20 bases between. CDR3 length equals 16 residues. From germline, CDR1 is MGHDK and CDR2 SYGVNS. The CDR3 loop reads CASYCKGGAFGNTIYF. CDR3 DNA: TGTGCCAGCTACTGCAAAGGGGGGGCATTTGGAAACACCATATATTTT. Full variable domain (missing parts from reference TRBV25-1 and TRBJ1-3): EADIYQTPRYLVIGTGKKITLECSQTMGHDKMYWYQQDPGMELHLIHYSYGVNSTEKGDLSSESTVSRIRTEHFPLTLESARPSHTSQYLCASYCKGGAFGNTIYFGEGSWLTVV.

V is TRBV28 and J is TRBJ1-2; D might be TRBD1 (5 bases). Germline V gene data show CDR1 as MDHEN and CDR2 as SYDVKM. Trimming stripped 5 bases from V and 5 bases from J, with 18 bases between. This CDR3 spans 15 amino acids. CDR3 DNA: TGTGCCAGCAGTCTCCAAATTCGGGGGGGATATGGCTACACCTTC. Its translation is CASSLQIRGGYGYTF.

The V gene is TRBV28, the J gene TRBJ2-5; 7 nucleotides agree with TRBD1. Germline V gene lookup returns CDR1 MDHEN and CDR2 SYDVKM. With 5 bases clipped from V and 7 bases from J, the junction kept 10 bases outside the gene matches. The CDR3 is 14 residues long. This CDR3 is CASSISTGVGTQYF. CDR3 DNA sequence: TGTGCCAGCAGTATCTCAACAGGGGTAGGGACCCAGTACTTC.

A single count supports this clone. CDR3 in amino acids: CASSLNGGPTEAFF. Here the CDR3 DNA reads TGTGCCAGCAGCTTAAACGGGGGGCCCACTGAAGCTTTCTTT. The genes are TRBV7-3 and TRBJ1-1; tentative D call: TRBD1 (6 bases). Per germline, CDR1 SGHTA and CDR2 FQGTGA. V was clipped by 1 base and J by 4 bases, with 10 bases between them. This CDR3 spans 14 amino acids.

The V and J genes are TRBV9 and TRBJ2-7; D gene unclear. The V gene's germline CDR1 is SGDLS and CDR2 YYNGEE. CDR3 size: 14 residues. V was cut by 0 bases and J by 3 bases, with 10 bases left in between. CDR3 DNA sequence: TGTGCCAGCAGCGTAGATCCAGGAAACTACGAGCAGTACTTC. Amino acid sequence: CASSVDPGNYEQYF.

In DNA, the CDR3 is TGTGCCAGTAGTATGACCCAGCGGGGGACCAACCCGAATGGGAATGAGCAGTTCTTC. As protein: CASSMTQRGTNPNGNEQFF. The chain carries TRBV19 and TRBJ2-1, with 8 bases identical to TRBD2. This CDR3 is 19 amino acids long. The germline CDR1 and CDR2 sequences are LNHDA and SQIVND (reference sequence). The J segment lost 7 bases and the V segment lost 3 bases, leaving 20 bases of the junction unmatched.

This clone was detected only once. The rearrangement links TRBV11-2 to TRBJ1-1; weak D call: TRBD1 (6 bases). The germline gives CDR1 SGHAT, CDR2 FQNNGV. The germline V and J ends were trimmed by 1 base and 3 bases, with 12 bases remaining between them. This CDR3 is 15 amino acids long. The CDR3 region has the DNA TGTGCCAGCAGCTTAGGCCCCACAGGGCACACTGAAGCTTTCTTT. Amino acid sequence: CASSLGPTGHTEAFF. Full variable domain (remainder filled in from reference TRBV11-2 and TRBJ1-1): EAGVAQSPRYKIIEKRQSVAFWCNPISGHATLYWYQQILGQGPKLLIQFQNNGVVDDSQLPKDRFSAERLKGVDSTLKIQPAKLEDSAVYLCASSLGPTGHTEAFFGQGTRLTVV.

This clone was seen once. The J gene is TRBJ1-6, the V gene TRBV28, with D maybe TRBD1 (5 bases). Germline assignment: CDR1 MDHEN and CDR2 SYDVKM. Trimming shortened V by 2 bases and J by 7 bases, and 9 bases separated the two germline ends. This CDR3 contains 14 residues. The chain's CDR3 is CASSLRGVNSPLHF. DNA of the CDR3: TGTGCCAGCAGTTTACGGGGGGTGAATTCACCCCTCCACTTT.

This chain links TRBV12-3 or TRBV12-4 with TRBJ1-2; 9 nucleotides line up with TRBD1. This CDR3 region has 11 residues. The trim removed 5 bases at V and 11 bases at J, leaving 3 bases unmatched. This CDR3 reads CASSKTGGYTF. The CDR3 DNA is TGTGCCAGCAGTAAGACAGGGGGTTACACCTTC.

J is TRBJ1-5 and V is TRBV5-1, with 7 nucleotides matching TRBD1. V gave up 5 bases and J gave up 4 bases; unmatched junction bases: 9. The CDR3 contains 15 residues. Germline V gene lookup returns CDR1 SGHRS and CDR2 YFSETQ. The CDR3 loop is CASSTDGQANQPQHF. In DNA, the CDR3 is TGCGCCAGCAGTACCGACGGACAGGCAAATCAGCCCCAGCATTTT.

The chain uses TRBV11-2 and TRBJ1-1; weak D call: TRBD1 (5 bases). Germline V gene sequence: CDR1 SGHAT, CDR2 FQNNGV. Trimming removed 0 bases at V and 7 bases at J, with 9 bases between. This CDR3 has 13 amino acids. DNA of the CDR3: TGTGCCAGCAGCTTAGAGGGCAGGGTTGAAGCTTTCTTT. Translated: CASSLEGRVEAFF.

The CDR3 protein is CASSQDLGGKSSYNEQFF. CDR3 sequence (DNA): TGTGCCAGCAGCCAAGATCTGGGGGGAAAGAGCTCCTACAATGAGCAGTTCTTC. V and J are TRBV4-2 and TRBJ2-1; D may be TRBD2 (6 bases). The CDR3 covers 18 residues. Germline values: CDR1 LGHNA, CDR2 YNFKEQ. V was shortened by 0 bases and J by 0 bases, with 15 bases between the two germline ends.

This clone showed up just once. The chain carries TRBV3-1 (or the pseudogene TRBV3-2) and TRBJ2-3; a weak D match, TRBD2 (6 bases). CDR3 length: 12 amino acids. Germline V gene sequence: CDR1 LGHDT, CDR2 YNNKEL (reference sequence). Trimming took 5 bases from V and 15 from J, leaving 18 bases between them. CDR3 nucleotides: TGTGCCAGCAGCGGTCCGGGACTCTCGCGTTATTTT. Protein product: CASSGPGLSRYF.

This clone was observed once. V usage is TRBV30 and J usage is TRBJ1-1, with D unclear. Germline CDR1 reads GTSNPN; CDR2 reads SVGIG (reference sequence). The CDR3 contains 12 residues. The V and J ends lost 5 bases and 7 bases respectively, with 14 bases between them. The CDR3 coding sequence is TGTGCCTGGTACGACCAGCGGGTTGAAGCTTTCTTT. Its protein is CAWYDQRVEAFF.